The next 24 T cell receptor beta chains were all read from a single sample in a study of blood T cell repertoires in COVID-19. Libraries were prepared by immunoSEQ multiplex PCR; TCRdb keeps only in-frame clonotypes and omits some of them. The table has 210,000 or so clones, 80% to 90% seen once. Sequencing input: peripheral blood. All receptors come from a man aged 18 to 30 with active or convalescent COVID-19.

The V and J genes are TRBV28 and TRBJ2-7; TRBD1 matches 8 bases. CDR1 and CDR2 from the germline V gene are MDHEN and SYDVKM. The V gene end was trimmed by 6 bases and the J gene end by 5 bases; junction bases not matched to a gene: 3. The CDR3 has 12 amino acids. The CDR3 DNA sequence: TGTGCCAGCAGGGACAGGGTAAACGAGCAGTACTTC. As protein: CASRDRVNEQYF.

This chain joins TRBV12-3 or TRBV12-4 and TRBJ2-1, with 10 bases fitting TRBD1. CDR3 size: 13 residues. V trimming: 7 bases; J trimming: 7 bases; junction bases outside the gene matches: 4. The CDR3 sequence is CASKRTGGNEQFF. In DNA form, the CDR3 reads TGTGCCAGCAAAAGGACAGGGGGAAATGAGCAGTTCTTC.

This clone was recorded only once. The V gene is TRBV19, the J gene TRBJ2-3; 7 bases line up with TRBD1. Germline CDR1 reads LNHDA; CDR2 reads SQIVND (reference sequence). The V segment lost 3 bases and the J segment 5 bases; nucleotides outside the gene matches: 8. The length of the CDR3 is 15 residues. The CDR3 reads CASSISWGQLDTQYF. CDR3 DNA: TGTGCCAGTAGTATCAGTTGGGGACAGTTAGATACGCAGTATTTT.

The gene calls are TRBV7-9 and TRBJ1-1; D is ambiguous. Per the germline V gene, CDR1 is SEHNR and CDR2 is FQNEAQ (reference sequence). This CDR3 has 13 residues. V was trimmed by 1 base and J by 7 bases, leaving 10 bases between them. The CDR3: CASSLGPTGEAFF. For the CDR3, the DNA is TGTGCCAGCAGCTTAGGCCCAACGGGTGAAGCTTTCTTT.

This chain joins TRBV18 and TRBJ2-2; D is undetermined. Between the trimmed V and J ends, which lost 3 bases and 0 bases, there was a span of 11 bases. This CDR3 comprises 16 residues. Germline V gene sequence: CDR1 KGHSH, CDR2 LQKENI. CDR3 amino acids: CASSPFSNANTGELFF. CDR3 in DNA: TGTGCCAGCTCACCGTTCTCTAATGCGAACACCGGGGAGCTGTTTTTT.

The V gene is TRBV7-2, the J gene TRBJ2-1; D may be TRBD2 (5 bases). V shed 5 bases and J shed 5 bases, with 13 bases lying between them. The CDR3 loop spans 14 amino acids. CDR1 is SGHTA and CDR2 is FQGNSA in the germline V gene. CDR3 in DNA: TGTGCCAGCAGCCCTAGCTGGGCAGACAATGAGCAGTTCTTC. This gives the protein CASSPSWADNEQFF.

The chain employs TRBV9 and TRBJ2-2; D gene ambiguous. Trimming removed 0 bases at V and 0 bases at J, with 3 bases between. This CDR3 spans 14 amino acids. Germline CDR1 and CDR2: SGDLS and YYNGEE. Here the CDR3 reads CASSVGPNTGELFF. CDR3 coding DNA: TGTGCCAGCAGCGTAGGGCCGAACACCGGGGAGCTGTTTTTT.

The CDR3 region is CASSEGQPGELFF. The CDR3 DNA follows: TGTGCCAGCAGTGAGGGACAGCCCGGGGAGCTGTTTTTT. The chain joins TRBV2 to TRBJ2-2, with TRBD1 identical over 7 bases. Per the germline V gene, CDR1 is SNHLY and CDR2 is FYNNEI. V lost 3 bases, J lost 6 bases, and 1 base stayed unmatched. The length of the CDR3 is 13 residues.

The rearrangement uses TRBV4-2 and TRBJ2-1, with 14 bases fitting TRBD2. CDR1 and CDR2 from the germline V gene are LGHNA and YNFKEQ. V shed 3 bases and J 11 bases; nucleotides not matched to a gene: 6. CDR3 length: 15 residues. DNA of the CDR3: TGTGCCAGCAGCCAGACTAGCGGGGGGGGCCCGAAGCAGTTCTTC. Translation gives CASSQTSGGGPKQFF.

Concerning this clone: Within the sample, other DNA sequences also encode this same CDR3. This chain links TRBV28 with TRBJ1-5; perhaps TRBD1 as D (5 bases). V was pared by 3 bases and J by 7 bases, with 10 bases between. CDR3 size: 13 residues. CDR1 MDHEN and CDR2 SYDVKM come from the germline V gene. CDR3 loop: CASSFRGYQPQHF. The CDR3 bases are TGTGCCAGCAGTTTCCGGGGGTACCAGCCCCAGCATTTT.

The genes are TRBV3-1 (or the pseudogene TRBV3-2) and TRBJ1-3, with D possibly TRBD1 on 5 matching bases. Germline lookup yields CDR1 LGHDT and CDR2 YNNKEL (reference sequence). The CDR3 runs to 16 residues. V was pared by 0 bases and J by 9 bases, with 18 bases between. CDR3 amino acids: CASSQDLGGCGATIYF. CDR3 in DNA: TGTGCCAGCAGCCAAGATTTGGGGGGGTGCGGAGCCACCATATATTTT.

This sequence joins TRBV5-4 and TRBJ2-1; the match to TRBD1 covers 9 bases. Germline trimming cut 4 bases from V and 2 bases from J; bases unmatched to any gene: 1. The CDR3 is 14 residues long. Per germline, CDR1 SGHNT and CDR2 YYREEE (reference sequence). The CDR3 DNA sequence: TGTGCCAGCAGCCGGGACAGGGCCTACAATGAGCAGTTCTTC. Translating it yields CASSRDRAYNEQFF. Full variable domain (remainder filled in from reference TRBV5-4 and TRBJ2-1): ETGVTQSPTHLIKTRGQQVTLRCSSQSGHNTVSWYQQALGQGPQFIFQYYREEENGRGNFPPRFSGLQFPNYSSELNVNALELDDSALYLCASSRDRAYNEQFFGPGTRLTVL.

V and J are TRBV20-1 and TRBJ2-7, with D unresolved. The V end lost 4 bases, the J end lost 3 bases, and 7 bases lay between the germline ends. This CDR3 region has 11 residues. Germline assignment: CDR1 DFQATT and CDR2 SNEGSKA (reference sequence). As DNA, the CDR3 is TGCAGTGCTATGTACAGCTACGAGCAGTACTTC. This encodes CSAMYSYEQYF.

This chain joins TRBV30 and TRBJ2-3, with D perhaps matching TRBD2 (6 bases). Germline CDR1 reads GTSNPN; CDR2 reads SVGIG (reference sequence). V was trimmed by 6 bases and J by 9 bases, leaving 13 bases between them. This CDR3 is 11 amino acids long. CDR3 sequence reads: CACRLSGTQYF. In DNA, the CDR3 is TGTGCCTGTCGTTTGAGCGGGACGCAGTATTTT.

This rearrangement joins TRBV20-1 to TRBJ1-5; D unclear. CDR1 DFQATT and CDR2 SNEGSKA come from the germline V gene (reference sequence). The ends were cut back, 3 bases at V and 3 bases at J, with 9 bases in the middle. CDR3 length equals 13 residues. This CDR3 is CSASERDNQPQHF. CDR3 sequence (DNA): TGCAGTGCTAGTGAGAGGGACAATCAGCCCCAGCATTTT.

The count of this clone is one. The chain employs TRBV5-6 and TRBJ1-2; 7 positions match TRBD1. V lost 1 base to trimming and J lost 2 bases; unmatched junction nucleotides: 8. Germline V gives CDR1 SGHDT, CDR2 YYEEEE. The CDR3 runs to 16 residues. The CDR3 spells CASSLTEAGGNYGYTF. The CDR3 nucleotides read TGTGCCAGCAGCTTGACTGAGGCAGGGGGGAACTATGGCTACACCTTC.

The chain employs TRBV20-1 and TRBJ1-2; D is undetermined. The CDR3 sequence is 9 residues long. Trimming shortened V by 5 bases and J by 12 bases, and 10 bases separated the two germline ends. Germline V CDR1 and CDR2: DFQATT, SNEGSKA (reference sequence). The CDR3 loop reads CSARPLDTF. In DNA form, the CDR3 reads TGCAGTGCTCGTCCCCTAGACACCTTC.

This chain links TRBV2 with TRBJ2-1; TRBD1 matches at 7 bases. The ends lost 6 bases at V and 9 bases at J; junction bases unmatched: 8. The length of the CDR3 is 13 residues. The germline CDR1 and CDR2 sequences are SNHLY and FYNNEI. In DNA, the CDR3 is TGTGCCAGCAGCCCTGGGACAGTGGGTGAGCAGTTCTTC. This codes for CASSPGTVGEQFF.

This chain links TRBV5-5 with TRBJ1-5, with TRBD1 as a possible D gene (6 bases). The CDR3 contains 14 residues. Germline loops: CDR1 SGHKS, CDR2 YYEKEE (reference sequence). The ends were cut back, 1 base at V and 7 bases at J, with 12 bases in the middle. The CDR3 reads CASSLSDSGQPQHF. The CDR3 DNA reads TGTGCCAGCAGCTTGTCGGACAGTGGCCAGCCCCAGCATTTT.

The CDR3 nucleotides read TGTGCCAGCAGCCGTACGGAGGCAACTAATGAAAAACTGTTTTTT. Encoded protein: CASSRTEATNEKLFF. V gene TRBV11-1 combines with J gene TRBJ1-4; D is ambiguous. Trimming left V 5 bases short and J 0 bases short, with 10 bases between. The CDR3 has 15 residues. Germline CDR1 is SGHAT and CDR2 is FQDESV (reference sequence).

The chain recombines TRBV4-1 with TRBJ1-1, with D perhaps matching TRBD1 (5 bases). This CDR3 is 12 amino acids long. Trimming removed 3 bases from V and 7 bases from J, with 9 bases in between. CDR1 is MGHRA and CDR2 is YSYEKL in the germline V gene. In nucleotides, the CDR3 is TGCGCCAGCAGCCATTTCGGACATGAAGCTTTCTTT. Residues: CASSHFGHEAFF.

This chain connects TRBV28 to TRBJ1-2; D gene unclear. V was shortened by 7 bases and J by 13 bases, with 19 bases between the two germline ends. This CDR3 contains 12 residues. The germline V gene has CDR1 MDHEN and CDR2 SYDVKM. Here the CDR3 reads CASTREVGVSTF. The CDR3 nucleotides read TGTGCCAGCACCCGGGAGGTGGGAGTTTCCACCTTC.

The gene calls are TRBV3-1 (or the pseudogene TRBV3-2) and TRBJ1-1; D call uncertain. The V gene's germline CDR1 is LGHDT and CDR2 YNNKEL (reference sequence). V was pared by 3 bases and J by 4 bases, with 12 bases between. The CDR3 sequence is 14 residues long. The CDR3 protein is CASSQAGGITEAFF. DNA of the CDR3: TGTGCCAGCAGCCAGGCAGGAGGCATCACTGAAGCTTTCTTT.

This chain joins TRBV5-1 and TRBJ1-1, with a weak D call TRBD1 (5 bases). Germline V gene data show CDR1 as SGHRS and CDR2 as YFSETQ. V was cut by 2 bases and J by 1 base, with 21 bases left in between. CDR3 length: 18 amino acids. DNA for the CDR3: TGCGCCAGCAGCTTCCAAAGGCAGGGTTCAGCCCCGAACACTGAAGCTTTCTTT. Protein sequence: CASSFQRQGSAPNTEAFF.